Shown below are 19 T cell receptor beta chains from a single sample sequenced in a study of esophageal squamous cell carcinoma under preoperative chemotherapy (dated by TCRdb to between 2017 and 2018). Library prep was done by PCR. Instrument used: HiSeq X Ten. Using fastp trimming at Q25 and MiXCR clonotype assembly, TCRdb reanalyzed the public sequencing data and kept in-frame beta chains. For every CDR3 protein sequence, its rows merge into one entry that carries the most common genes and DNA. For this sample there are 15,000 to 20,000 distinct CDR3 sequences; roughly 50% appear just once. Jointly, the top ten make up 25% to 35% of the sample. The label giving this sample's time point can be read as: after preoperative PTX-NDP chemotherapy. The sample was acquired from a patient given preoperative chemotherapy. The receptors originated from a human donor with esophageal squamous cell carcinoma. The donor label of this sample is uncertain.

The rearrangement joins TRBV6-1 to TRBJ2-5, with 9 positions matching TRBD2. The J call may be faulty, since TRBJ2-7 better matches the DNA end. The germline gives CDR1 MNHNS, CDR2 SASEGT. This CDR3 region has 15 residues. The CDR3 here is CASRRWREGLDEQYF. CDR3 sequence (DNA): TGTGCCAGCAGAAGGTGGCGGGAGGGCCTAGACGAGCAGTACTTC.

The CDR3 spells CASSLLPGTGHHNEQFF. The DNA for the CDR3 is TGTGCCAGCAGCTTATTACCCGGGACAGGGCACCACAATGAGCAGTTCTTC. The chain couples TRBV11-1 to TRBJ2-1; 9 bases are a match to TRBD1. The CDR3 length is 17 residues. The junction had 10 bases not matched to a gene; V was cut back by 2 bases and J by 5 bases. The germline V gene has CDR1 SGHAT and CDR2 FQDESV (reference sequence).

This clonotype came up a few times. The rearrangement links TRBV11-2 to TRBJ2-1, with TRBD2 identical over 8 bases. This CDR3 spans 16 amino acids. V lost 5 bases, J lost 3 bases, and 9 bases stayed unmatched. Germline CDR1 SGHAT, CDR2 FQNNGV. In nucleotides, the CDR3 is TGTGCCAGCAGCCCAACCGGGACTAGTATCTACAATGAGCAGTTCTTC. The encoded protein is CASSPTGTSIYNEQFF.

J is TRBJ2-2 and V is TRBV7-8; D not certain. V lost 5 bases and J 5 bases, leaving 15 bases between the germline ends. This CDR3 contains 15 residues. Germline V gene sequence: CDR1 SGHVS, CDR2 FQNEAQ. CDR3 loop: CASSADGVGTGELFF. The CDR3 DNA follows: TGTGCCAGCAGCGCCGATGGGGTGGGGACCGGGGAGCTGTTTTTT.

In this sample, this clonotype turned up a few times. The V gene is TRBV6-2 or TRBV6-3, the J gene TRBJ1-1; D gene uncertain. Per germline, CDR1 MNHEY and CDR2 SVGEGT. V lost 6 bases, J lost 0 bases, and 8 bases lay in between. This CDR3 has 13 residues. The CDR3: CASSADMNTEAFF. The DNA for the CDR3 is TGTGCCAGCAGCGCAGACATGAACACTGAAGCTTTCTTT.

V and J are TRBV6-5 and TRBJ2-3; possibly TRBD1 or TRBD2 for D (5 bases each). Germline assignment: CDR1 MNHEY and CDR2 SVGAGI. The CDR3 covers 15 residues. The V gene lost 4 bases and the J gene lost 6 bases, with 17 bases spanning the gap. In nucleotides, the CDR3 is TGTGCCAGCAGTTCCGGGGCCGGGTCTGTGGATACGCAGTATTTT. Residues: CASSSGAGSVDTQYF.

By share of the sample, this clonotype is medium-sized. The chain employs TRBV11-3 and TRBJ2-3, with TRBD1 matching 11 bases. With V trimmed by 5 bases and J by 3 bases, 10 bases remained unmatched. Germline V CDR1 and CDR2: SGHNT, YENEEA. The CDR3 loop spans 17 amino acids. The CDR3 spells CASSQAAGTGGTDTQYF. The CDR3 nucleotides read TGTGCCAGCAGCCAAGCCGCCGGGACAGGGGGGACAGATACGCAGTATTTT.

This clonotype was seen repeatedly, ten times or more. This chain uses TRBV11-3 with TRBJ2-1; a weak D match, TRBD2 (6 bases). Matching the DNA end better, TRBJ2-7 makes the J call doubtful. The CDR3 covers 15 residues. The germline V gene has CDR1 SGHNT and CDR2 YENEEA. The CDR3 DNA sequence: TGTGCCAGCAGGGATCCGGGAGCCTCCTACAATGAGCAGTACTTC. Protein: CASRDPGASYNEQYF.

This clonotype was picked up a small number of times. The V gene is TRBV18, the J gene TRBJ1-5; no reliable D call. Per the germline V gene, CDR1 is KGHSH and CDR2 is LQKENI. V was cut by 6 bases and J by 3 bases, with 9 bases left in between. The CDR3 contains 13 residues. CDR3 bases: TGTGCCAGCTCCGCAGGTCCCAATCAGCCCCAGCATTTT. It encodes CASSAGPNQPQHF.

The J gene is TRBJ2-3, the V gene TRBV20-1, with TRBD2 identical over 9 bases. Unmatched junction bases numbered 14, after V lost 1 base and J lost 6 bases. The CDR3 is 17 residues long. Germline CDR1 and CDR2: DFQATT and SNEGSKA (reference sequence). The CDR3 DNA reads TGCAGTGCTAGAGGGGGGGCTAGCGGGGCCGCCGCGGATACGCAGTATTTT. Protein product: CSARGGASGAAADTQYF.

This clonotype has more than one count but fewer than ten. The chain recombines TRBV27 with TRBJ2-7; D unclear. Germline V gives CDR1 MNHEY, CDR2 SMNVEV (reference sequence). Trimming left V 3 bases short and J 4 bases short, with 16 bases between. CDR3 length: 15 amino acids. The CDR3 DNA reads TGTGCCAGCAGTTTGTCGGCCCTCCTGGGGTACGAGCAGTACTTC. Its translation is CASSLSALLGYEQYF.

By share, this clonotype ranks as medium-sized. The rearrangement uses TRBV7-2 and TRBJ2-1, with D tentatively TRBD2 (8 bases). The CDR3 extends over 16 amino acids. Per the germline V gene, CDR1 is SGHTA and CDR2 is FQGNSA. V was pared by 1 base and J by 7 bases, with 17 bases between. The chain's CDR3 is CASSLEGAGGANEQFF. The CDR3 nucleotides read TGTGCCAGCAGCTTAGAGGGGGCGGGAGGTGCGAATGAGCAGTTCTTC.

Worth noting for this clonotype: The conserved phenylalanine or tryptophan normally closing the CDR3 is absent here, so this likely arose from a read error. The DNA is left out, because the CDR3 cannot be placed on it with certainty; the CDR3 is given as TCRdb lists it. V usage is TRBV7-2 and J usage is TRBJ2-5. The germline gives CDR1 SGHTA, CDR2 FQGNSA. The CDR3 is made up of 14 amino acids, end residues included. The CDR3 sequence is CASSFVRGPATRLS.

This clonotype has a count of ten or more. Because the CDR3 is missing its conserved closing phenylalanine or tryptophan, this is likely a read error. No DNA is shown, since the ends of the CDR3 on it are uncertain; the CDR3 is the one TCRdb lists. CDR3 amino acids: CPAGLGQE. V usage is TRBV10-1 and J usage is TRBJ2-5; the D segment call TRBD1 is taken from the table without a DNA check. The CDR3 has 8 amino acids, counting both end residues. Looked up from germline, CDR1 is WNHNN and CDR2 is SYGVQD (reference sequence).

V gene TRBV6-1 combines with J gene TRBJ2-7, with D possibly matching TRBD2 (5 bases). Germline CDR1 reads MNHNS; CDR2 reads SASEGT. The CDR3 is made up of 14 amino acids. V lost 7 bases, J lost 0 bases, and 13 bases lay in between. The CDR3 DNA reads as TGTGCCAGCATGAGGGTCGTAGGCTCCTACGAGCAGTACTTC. The encoded protein is CASMRVVGSYEQYF.

This clonotype showed up just once. It is unclear where the CDR3 begins or ends on the DNA, so no DNA is shown, and the CDR3 is as TCRdb lists it. This chain connects TRBV7-2 to TRBJ2-5; TRBD1, the table's D call, was not compared with the DNA. Including both end residues, the CDR3 is 17 amino acids long. Germline V gene sequence: CDR1 SGHTA, CDR2 FQGNSA. The CDR3 loop is CACSAGLGGRDQETQYF.

The chain recombines TRBV7-2 with TRBJ2-5; 11 nucleotides agree with TRBD1. The J call may be mistaken, given a closer DNA end match to TRBJ2-7. The CDR3 loop spans 15 amino acids. Per the germline V gene, CDR1 is SGHTA and CDR2 is FQGNSA. CDR3: CASSLWDRGVYEQYF. The CDR3 DNA is TGTGCCAGCAGCTTATGGGACAGGGGGGTGTACGAGCAGTACTTC.

The chain has TRBV7-9 and TRBJ2-5, with D possibly called TRBD1 or TRBD2 (5 bases each). The DNA matches TRBJ2-7 better at its end, which makes the J call doubtful. CDR1 SEHNR and CDR2 FQNEAQ come from the germline V gene (reference sequence). This CDR3 spans 14 amino acids. This CDR3 is CASSSTTSGLEQYF. The CDR3 DNA is TGTGCCAGCAGTTCCACGACGTCGGGGCTCGAGCAGTACTTC.

The chain couples TRBV24-1 to TRBJ2-5; D possibly corresponds to TRBD2 (6 bases). The J call may be faulty, since TRBJ2-6 better matches the DNA end. Germline V gene lookup returns CDR1 KGHDR and CDR2 SFDVKD. This CDR3 region has 15 residues. The CDR3 DNA is TGTGCCACCAGTGATTTGCCCGGGGGTCGAGAGACCCTGACTTTC. Protein: CATSDLPGGRETLTF.